The 29 T cell receptor beta chains below come from one sample, sequenced in a study of T cell responses to AZD1222 COVID-19 vaccine. Assay: immunoSEQ multiplex PCR; the TCRdb copy retains only in-frame clones and omits some. The sample has 95,000 to 150,000 clones, approximately 91% seen once. The source was peripheral blood, collected on day 0 of AZD1222 vaccination. These receptors all stem from an adult in good health.

This chain connects TRBV4-2 to TRBJ1-4; D is ambiguous. Germline V gives CDR1 LGHNA, CDR2 YNFKEQ. V shed 3 bases and J shed 2 bases, with 7 bases lying between them. The CDR3 covers 14 residues. The CDR3 loop is CASSHGGTNEKLFF. Here the CDR3 DNA reads TGTGCCAGCAGCCATGGAGGGACTAATGAAAAACTGTTTTTT.

V usage is TRBV9 and J usage is TRBJ2-2, with a weak D call TRBD1 (6 bases). The CDR3 consists of 13 residues. The V gene lost 2 bases and the J gene lost 7 bases, with 9 bases spanning the gap. CDR1 and CDR2 (germline): SGDLS, YYNGEE. The CDR3, as DNA: TGTGCCAGCAGCGTCAGGGGTGGCGGGGAGCTGTTTTTT. Residues: CASSVRGGGELFF.

The V call is TRBV28, the J call TRBJ1-1; D call uncertain. The CDR3 extends over 12 amino acids. The germline V and J ends were trimmed by 6 bases and 0 bases, with 5 bases remaining between them. Germline-derived CDR1 and CDR2 are MDHEN and SYDVKM. The CDR3 is CASSLLNTEAFF. DNA of the CDR3: TGTGCCAGCAGCCTCTTGAACACTGAAGCTTTCTTT.

This chain links TRBV27 with TRBJ2-3, with 7 bases fitting TRBD1. CDR3 length: 13 amino acids. The ends lost 2 bases at V and 7 bases at J; junction bases unmatched: 3. In germline, CDR1 is MNHEY, CDR2 SMNVEV (reference sequence). The CDR3 here is CASSLLGQHTQYF. CDR3 sequence (DNA): TGTGCCAGCAGTTTACTGGGACAGCATACGCAGTATTTT.

This clone was seen more than once but under ten times. The chain recombines TRBV4-3 with TRBJ1-4; tentative D call: TRBD1 (5 bases). Per the germline V gene, CDR1 is LGHNA and CDR2 is YSLEER. The V gene lost 1 base and the J gene lost 5 bases, with 11 bases spanning the gap. There are 15 residues in the CDR3. CDR3 residues: CASSQVPGGNEKLFF. The CDR3 DNA is TGCGCCAGCAGCCAAGTTCCGGGGGGGAATGAAAAACTGTTTTTT.

This clone has just one count. The chain couples TRBV9 to TRBJ1-1; no firm D call. The length of the CDR3 is 15 residues. With 1 base removed from V and 1 base from J, the gap between germline ends came to 11 bases. Per the germline V gene, CDR1 is SGDLS and CDR2 is YYNGEE. In DNA, the CDR3 is TGTGCCAGCAGCGTAAGACTGAACAGGAACACTGAAGCTTTCTTT. It specifies CASSVRLNRNTEAFF. Full variable domain (outside the CDR3, taken from reference TRBV9 and TRBJ1-1): DSGVTQTPKHLITATGQRVTLRCSPRSGDLSVYWYQQSLDQGLQFLIQYYNGEERAKGNILERFSAQQFPDLHSELNLSSLELGDSALYFCASSVRLNRNTEAFFGQGTRLTVV.

This rearrangement joins TRBV12-3 or TRBV12-4 to TRBJ2-7; D is perhaps TRBD2 (6 bases). Trimming removed 7 bases from V and 0 bases from J, with 10 bases in between. The CDR3 loop spans 13 amino acids. In DNA, the CDR3 is TGTGCCAGCACCCGGGACTCCTCCTACGAGCAGTACTTC. This codes for CASTRDSSYEQYF.

This clone was found once. The rearrangement uses TRBV14 and TRBJ2-5, with 12 bases lining up with TRBD1. V shed 4 bases and J 5 bases; nucleotides not matched to a gene: 8. In germline, CDR1 is SGHDN, CDR2 FVKESK. The CDR3 is 16 residues long. The CDR3 loop reads CASSPLGQGAAETQYF. CDR3 DNA sequence: TGTGCCAGCAGCCCTTTGGGACAGGGGGCGGCGGAGACCCAGTACTTC. The variable domain in full, with the rest retrieved from reference TRBV14 and TRBJ2-5, is EAGVTQFPSHSVIEKGQTVTLRCDPISGHDNLYWYRRVMGKEIKFLLHFVKESKQDESGMPNNRFLAERTGGTYSTLKVQPAELEDSGVYFCASSPLGQGAAETQYFGPGTRLLVL.

The CDR3 is CSAYRAETQYF. In DNA form, the CDR3 reads TGCAGTGCCTACAGGGCTGAGACCCAGTACTTC. The V gene is TRBV20-1, the J gene TRBJ2-5; TRBD1 is a possible D gene (6 bases). Germline values: CDR1 DFQATT, CDR2 SNEGSKA (reference sequence). The CDR3 extends over 11 amino acids. Trimming stripped 6 bases from V and 5 bases from J, with 10 bases between.

The chain combines TRBV7-9 with TRBJ1-2; D remains unclear. This CDR3 has 13 amino acids. V was shortened by 3 bases and J by 6 bases, with 11 bases between the two germline ends. Germline CDR1 reads SEHNR; CDR2 reads FQNEAQ (reference sequence). CDR3 coding DNA: TGTGCCAGCAGCTTTGGTCCGGCAGATGGCTACACCTTC. Its translation is CASSFGPADGYTF.

The rearrangement links TRBV6-5 to TRBJ2-7; the match to TRBD2 covers 9 bases. The CDR3 spans 15 residues. Germline-derived CDR1 and CDR2 are MNHEY and SVGAGI. V shed 6 bases, J shed 0 bases, and the junction held 6 bases outside the gene matches. The CDR3 sequence is CASRTSGMSSYEQYF. The CDR3 bases are TGTGCCAGCAGGACTAGCGGAATGAGCTCCTACGAGCAGTACTTC.

The rearrangement links TRBV14 to TRBJ1-3, with a tentative D call TRBD1 (5 bases). This CDR3 has 16 amino acids. Deletions cut 3 bases from V and 4 bases from J, with 16 bases between. Germline assignment: CDR1 SGHDN and CDR2 FVKESK. Written as DNA, the CDR3 is TGTGCCAGCAGCCATCGCAGGGTAGCTGGAGGAAACACCATATATTTT. This translates into CASSHRRVAGGNTIYF.

The chain is built from TRBV7-8 and TRBJ1-6, with 7 bases matching TRBD1. CDR1 and CDR2 from the germline V gene are SGHVS and FQNEAQ. V shed 5 bases, J shed 14 bases, and the junction held 6 bases outside the gene matches. The CDR3 is made up of 12 amino acids. In nucleotides, the CDR3 is TGTGCCAGCAGCCCAGGGACAGCAGCCCTCCACTTT. It translates to CASSPGTAALHF.

The CDR3: CASSLGGYGYTF. The CDR3 DNA reads as TGCGCCAGCAGCTTGGGGGGATATGGCTACACCTTC. The chain carries TRBV5-1 and TRBJ1-2; the D is unclear. The V and J ends lost 0 bases and 5 bases respectively, with 5 bases between them. There are 12 residues in the CDR3. Looked up from germline, CDR1 is SGHRS and CDR2 is YFSETQ.

This clone has only one observation. V and J are TRBV7-8 and TRBJ1-1; the D gene is possibly TRBD1 (6 bases). The V end was cut by 5 bases, the J end by 7 bases, with 14 bases between. Germline loops: CDR1 SGHVS, CDR2 FQNEAQ. This CDR3 has 13 amino acids. The CDR3 bases are TGTGCCAGCAGCCTACCCGGGGGCAGTGAAGCTTTCTTT. It codes for CASSLPGGSEAFF.

This clone turned up a few times. V gene TRBV7-6 combines with J gene TRBJ1-3; 8 nucleotides match TRBD1. V dropped 4 bases and J dropped 7; count of bases not matched to a gene: 6. The CDR3 covers 14 residues. Germline V lookup: CDR1 SGHVS, CDR2 FNYEAQ. The CDR3 region is CASSSDRERNTIYF. In DNA form, the CDR3 reads TGTGCCAGCAGCTCGGACAGGGAACGGAACACCATATATTTT.

The rearrangement joins TRBV12-3 or TRBV12-4 to TRBJ2-7, with no clear D. This CDR3 has 13 residues. V shed 3 bases and J shed 2 bases, with 8 bases lying between them. For the CDR3, the DNA is TGTGCCAGCAGTTTCTCACAAGCCTACGAGCAGTACTTC. Translating gives CASSFSQAYEQYF.

The V gene is TRBV19, the J gene TRBJ1-5; no reliable D call. Germline V gene sequence: CDR1 LNHDA, CDR2 SQIVND (reference sequence). This CDR3 has 16 amino acids. Trimming removed 6 bases from V and 6 bases from J, with 21 bases in between. In nucleotides, the CDR3 is TGTGCCAGTAGGTCGGGTGGGGAGGGCTTGGTTCAGCCCCAGCATTTT. Protein: CASRSGGEGLVQPQHF.

In this sample, this clone turned up once. The CDR3: CASSGTGGDTIYF. DNA of the CDR3: TGTGCCAGCAGCGGGACCGGGGGAGACACCATATATTTT. The chain employs TRBV5-5 and TRBJ1-3; tentatively, D is TRBD1 (5 bases). CDR1 is SGHKS and CDR2 is YYEKEE in the germline V gene (reference sequence). Trimming stripped 4 bases from V and 8 bases from J, with 13 bases between. The CDR3 runs to 13 residues.

The chain combines TRBV19 with TRBJ2-5; a possible D gene is TRBD1 (5 bases). V lost 5 bases, J lost 1 base, and 14 bases lay in between. The CDR3 has 15 amino acids. Germline V CDR1 and CDR2: LNHDA, SQIVND (reference sequence). Here the CDR3 reads CASSVGAAFQETQYF. CDR3 DNA sequence: TGTGCCAGTAGTGTAGGGGCAGCCTTCCAAGAGACCCAGTACTTC.

The gene calls are TRBV4-2 and TRBJ2-7, with D hard to call. The CDR3 runs 13 residues. V lost 1 base to trimming and J lost 2 bases, with 6 bases between them. Germline V gene sequence: CDR1 LGHNA, CDR2 YNFKEQ. CDR3 nucleotides: TGTGCCAGCAGCCAAGGAGTCACCTACGAGCAGTACTTC. Its translation: CASSQGVTYEQYF.

V usage is TRBV10-3 and J usage is TRBJ2-3; D possibly corresponds to TRBD1 (6 bases). Germline values: CDR1 ENHRY, CDR2 SYGVKD. This CDR3 comprises 16 residues. V was cut by 8 bases and J by 0 bases, with 18 bases left in between. CDR3 nucleotides: TGTGCCATCGCCGAGGGGGTAGGCTCTAGCACAGATACGCAGTATTTT. Translating gives CAIAEGVGSSTDTQYF.

The chain joins TRBV5-3 to TRBJ2-1, with 7 bases identical to TRBD2. TRBV5-3 is filed as an ORF, its function uncertain. V shed 7 bases, J shed 9 bases, and the junction held 10 bases outside the gene matches. The CDR3 loop spans 13 amino acids. The CDR3 DNA sequence: TGTGCCAGAGTCAGCGGGGTAGCATGTGAGCAGTTCTTC. Protein sequence: CARVSGVACEQFF.

This clone was recorded a few times. The chain is built from TRBV7-8 and TRBJ2-2, with 8 bases lining up with TRBD2. V gave up 3 bases and J gave up 6 bases; unmatched junction bases: 12. This CDR3 is 17 amino acids long. Germline values: CDR1 SGHVS, CDR2 FQNEAQ. The CDR3 nucleotides read TGTGCCAGCAGCTTTGTCCGGGAGGGCCTAGGTCCCGGGGAGCTGTTTTTT. This encodes CASSFVREGLGPGELFF.

The chain combines TRBV19 with TRBJ2-2, with 9 positions matching TRBD1. In germline, CDR1 is LNHDA, CDR2 SQIVND (reference sequence). Trimming cost V 3 bases and J 7 bases; bases outside gene matches: 9. The CDR3 is made up of 16 amino acids. The CDR3 nucleotides are TGTGCCAGTAGTATCACCGGGACAGGGAACCTCGGGGAGCTGTTTTTT. Its protein product is CASSITGTGNLGELFF.

The chain links TRBV7-8 to TRBJ2-7; 15 bases line up with TRBD2. The CDR3 has 16 amino acids. After removal of 3 bases from V and 7 bases from J, the junction contained 7 bases not matched to a gene. CDR1 is SGHVS, CDR2 FQNEAQ, per germline. CDR3: CASSFGTSGRSGEQYF. The CDR3 coding sequence is TGTGCCAGCAGCTTCGGGACTAGCGGGAGGTCTGGAGAGCAGTACTTC.

V and J are TRBV16 and TRBJ1-5, with unresolved D. CDR3 length: 15 residues. Germline CDR1 and CDR2: KGHSY and FQNENV. V was shortened by 0 bases and J by 2 bases, with 8 bases between the two germline ends. The CDR3 reads CASSQSRQGNQPQHF. For the CDR3, the DNA is TGTGCCAGCAGCCAATCGCGGCAGGGCAATCAGCCCCAGCATTTT.

This clone was seen only a few times. V and J are TRBV2 and TRBJ2-1; 10 bases map to TRBD1. The J segment lost 7 bases and the V segment lost 6 bases, leaving 3 bases of the junction unmatched. The CDR3 loop spans 13 amino acids. The V gene's germline CDR1 is SNHLY and CDR2 FYNNEI. In DNA, the CDR3 is TGTGCCAGCAGCCGGGACAGGGGAAATGAGCAGTTCTTC. This encodes CASSRDRGNEQFF.

The J gene is TRBJ2-2, the V gene TRBV9; 10 bases match TRBD2. Per germline, CDR1 SGDLS and CDR2 YYNGEE. The CDR3 spans 17 residues. Trimming removed 4 bases from V and 5 bases from J; junction bases left unmatched: 11. In DNA form, the CDR3 reads TGTGCCAGCAGCCCCCGGCTAGCGGGAGTTCGAACCGGGGAGCTGTTTTTT. Its protein product is CASSPRLAGVRTGELFF.